These 19 T cell receptor beta chains were sequenced from one sample in a study of blood T cell repertoires in COVID-19. This table comes from immunoSEQ multiplex PCR, and its TCRdb copy is limited to in-frame clones, with some not included. The sample has about 24,000 clones, roughly nine tenths seen once; the top ten hold 32%. The sequencing sample was made of peripheral blood. The receptor source for this set is a man between 65 and 85 years old with active COVID-19.

The chain is built from TRBV30 and TRBJ1-3; 9 nucleotides agree with TRBD1. Germline V gene lookup returns CDR1 GTSNPN and CDR2 SVGIG (reference sequence). This CDR3 region has 15 residues. J lost 2 bases, V lost 5 bases, and 7 bases had no gene match. CDR3 residues: CAWGGQGTAGNTIYF. The CDR3 nucleotides are TGTGCCTGGGGGGGACAGGGAACAGCTGGAAACACCATATATTTT.

This chain connects TRBV6-6 to TRBJ2-1; TRBD2 matches 11 bases. The trim removed 1 base at V and 8 bases at J, leaving 7 bases unmatched. The CDR3 covers 16 residues. CDR1 is MNHNY and CDR2 is SVGAGI in the germline V gene (reference sequence). The CDR3 nucleotides are TGTGCCAGCAGTTACTTCGGACCGGGACTAGCGGATGAGCAGTTCTTC. Protein: CASSYFGPGLADEQFF.

The chain links TRBV19 to TRBJ2-5; 11 nucleotides align to TRBD2. Trimming took 6 bases from V and 5 from J; bases not matched to a gene: 5. The CDR3 sequence is 14 residues long. Germline V gives CDR1 LNHDA, CDR2 SQIVND (reference sequence). The CDR3 here is CASSRLAGMETQYF. CDR3 in DNA: TGTGCCAGTAGCAGACTAGCGGGGATGGAGACCCAGTACTTC.

V is TRBV5-1 and J is TRBJ1-1; D possibly corresponds to TRBD1 (5 bases). This CDR3 has 15 amino acids. Trimming took 0 bases from V and 1 from J, leaving 10 bases between them. Germline lookup yields CDR1 SGHRS and CDR2 YFSETQ. The CDR3 nucleotides are TGCGCCAGCAGCTTGGCCAGCCAGGGGAACACTGAAGCTTTCTTT. It yields the protein CASSLASQGNTEAFF.

This rearrangement joins TRBV19 to TRBJ2-5, with unresolved D. Germline CDR1 LNHDA, CDR2 SQIVND (reference sequence). V was shortened by 3 bases and J by 6 bases, with 5 bases between the two germline ends. This CDR3 region has 11 residues. This CDR3 reads CASSMSQTQYF. As DNA, the CDR3 is TGTGCCAGTAGTATGAGTCAGACCCAGTACTTC.

The chain uses TRBV28 and TRBJ2-7, with 11 bases fitting TRBD2. Trimming removed 7 bases from V and 2 bases from J; junction bases left unmatched: 4. The CDR3 is made up of 14 amino acids. CDR1 MDHEN and CDR2 SYDVKM come from the germline V gene. The CDR3 loop reads CASTGTSGPYEQYF. The CDR3 DNA sequence: TGTGCCAGCACCGGGACTAGCGGACCCTACGAGCAGTACTTC.

The chain uses TRBV6-1 and TRBJ1-6; D is perhaps TRBD1 (5 bases). The CDR3 sequence is 14 residues long. Trimming took off 0 bases at V and 7 bases at J, with 7 bases between the two ends. Germline-derived CDR1 and CDR2 are MNHNS and SASEGT. This CDR3 is CASSEARANSPLHF. Written as DNA, the CDR3 is TGTGCCAGCAGTGAAGCCAGGGCAAATTCACCCCTCCACTTT.

V and J are TRBV6-5 and TRBJ2-7; the D is unclear. V was clipped by 2 bases and J by 0 bases, with 8 bases between them. This CDR3 is 14 amino acids long. Per germline, CDR1 MNHEY and CDR2 SVGAGI. For the CDR3, the DNA is TGTGCCAGCAGTTACGCTGGGCCCTCCTACGAGCAGTACTTC. Protein: CASSYAGPSYEQYF.

V gene TRBV15 combines with J gene TRBJ1-5; tentatively, D is TRBD1 (5 bases). Germline assignment: CDR1 LNHNV and CDR2 YYDKDF (reference sequence). CDR3 length equals 16 residues. With 1 base removed from V and 3 bases from J, the gap between germline ends came to 13 bases. CDR3: CATSRGGREANQPQHF. In DNA, the CDR3 is TGTGCCACCAGCAGAGGCGGCAGGGAGGCCAATCAGCCCCAGCATTTT.

The rearrangement uses TRBV7-3 and TRBJ2-1; 12 positions match TRBD2. The germline V gene has CDR1 SGHTA and CDR2 FQGTGA. This CDR3 is built from 19 residues. V dropped 0 bases and J dropped 4; count of bases not matched to a gene: 10. CDR3 residues: CASSLTVLAGGRGYNEQFF. CDR3 nucleotides: TGTGCCAGCAGCTTAACTGTCCTAGCGGGGGGGCGCGGTTACAATGAGCAGTTCTTC.

This chain uses TRBV7-8 with TRBJ1-5; D ambiguous. This CDR3 is 15 amino acids long. V gave up 5 bases and J gave up 0 bases, with 11 bases separating them. Germline V gives CDR1 SGHVS, CDR2 FQNEAQ. The CDR3 nucleotides read TGTGCCAGCAGCGCCTCAGTGTATAGCAATCAGCCCCAGCATTTT. This codes for CASSASVYSNQPQHF.

This clone appeared a single time. The CDR3 spells CASSPASGRASDTQYF. The CDR3 nucleotides read TGTGCCAGCTCACCGGCTAGCGGGAGGGCCAGCGATACGCAGTATTTT. The rearrangement links TRBV18 to TRBJ2-3, with 12 bases that match TRBD2. The germline V gene encodes CDR1 KGHSH and CDR2 LQKENI. The ends lost 3 bases at V and 6 bases at J; junction bases unmatched: 7. CDR3 size: 16 residues.

The V call is TRBV9, the J call TRBJ2-2; 12 bases are shared with TRBD2. The ends lost 0 bases at V and 4 bases at J; junction bases unmatched: 7. This CDR3 has 18 amino acids. Germline V gene data show CDR1 as SGDLS and CDR2 as YYNGEE. CDR3 nucleotides: TGTGCCAGCAGCGTAGGTCTAGCGGGAGGGCCCAGCACCGGGGAGCTGTTTTTT. Translation: CASSVGLAGGPSTGELFF.

The rearrangement uses TRBV27 and TRBJ2-2; 7 nucleotides align to TRBD1. Germline V gene data show CDR1 as MNHEY and CDR2 as SMNVEV (reference sequence). V lost 3 bases and J lost 0; bases outside the gene matches: 7. This CDR3 region has 17 residues. The CDR3 spells CASSLFTDRTNTGELFF. CDR3 nucleotides: TGTGCCAGCAGTTTGTTCACGGACAGGACGAACACCGGGGAGCTGTTTTTT.

The chain uses TRBV4-2 and TRBJ2-3, with 7 bases aligning to TRBD2. This CDR3 has 14 residues. Germline V gives CDR1 LGHNA, CDR2 YNFKEQ. After removal of 3 bases from V and 2 bases from J, the junction contained 2 bases not matched to a gene. The CDR3 sequence: CASSQRLATDTQYF. The CDR3 DNA follows: TGTGCCAGCAGCCAGAGACTAGCCACAGATACGCAGTATTTT.

Only one count was recorded for this clone. Here the CDR3 DNA reads TGTGCCAGCAGTTTGGGACAGAGCTATGGCTACACCTTC. Its translation: CASSLGQSYGYTF. The chain couples TRBV27 to TRBJ1-2; 7 bases are shared with TRBD1. Germline-derived CDR1 and CDR2 are MNHEY and SMNVEV (reference sequence). With 3 bases clipped from V and 4 bases from J, the junction kept 2 bases outside the gene matches. The CDR3 is 13 residues long.

Only one count was recorded for this clone. The junction departs from germline at one end; a sequencing error may be responsible. The chain links TRBV24-1 to TRBJ2-7; 11 bases map to TRBD1. This CDR3 comprises 16 residues. Per the germline V gene, CDR1 is KGHDR and CDR2 is SFDVKD. CDR3 nucleotides: TGTGTCACCAGTGAAACCGGGACAGGGGGTCTCGGGGAGCAGTACTTC. It codes for CVTSETGTGGLGEQYF.

The chain joins TRBV6-6 to TRBJ1-1, with D possibly being TRBD1 (6 bases). The germline V gene encodes CDR1 MNHNY and CDR2 SVGAGI (reference sequence). CDR3 length: 15 amino acids. Trimming left V 6 bases short and J 1 base short, with 15 bases between. The CDR3 DNA is TGTGCCAGCAGCCACCCTGCGGGGGCGAACACTGAAGCTTTCTTT. Protein product: CASSHPAGANTEAFF.

This chain links TRBV7-2 with TRBJ2-3; 10 nucleotides agree with TRBD2. The J segment lost 0 bases and the V segment lost 2 bases, leaving 5 bases of the junction unmatched. CDR1 SGHTA and CDR2 FQGNSA come from the germline V gene. This CDR3 is built from 17 residues. The CDR3 is CASSLRLAGPSTDTQYF. The CDR3 DNA is TGTGCCAGCAGCTTACGACTAGCGGGTCCCAGCACAGATACGCAGTATTTT. The full variable domain, in which reference TRBV7-2 and TRBJ2-3 provide the parts outside the CDR3, is GAGVSQSPSNKVTEKGKDVELRCDPISGHTALYWYRQSLGQGLEFLIYFQGNSAPDKSGLPSDRFSAERTGGSVSTLTIQRTQQEDSAVYLCASSLRLAGPSTDTQYFGPGTRLTVL.